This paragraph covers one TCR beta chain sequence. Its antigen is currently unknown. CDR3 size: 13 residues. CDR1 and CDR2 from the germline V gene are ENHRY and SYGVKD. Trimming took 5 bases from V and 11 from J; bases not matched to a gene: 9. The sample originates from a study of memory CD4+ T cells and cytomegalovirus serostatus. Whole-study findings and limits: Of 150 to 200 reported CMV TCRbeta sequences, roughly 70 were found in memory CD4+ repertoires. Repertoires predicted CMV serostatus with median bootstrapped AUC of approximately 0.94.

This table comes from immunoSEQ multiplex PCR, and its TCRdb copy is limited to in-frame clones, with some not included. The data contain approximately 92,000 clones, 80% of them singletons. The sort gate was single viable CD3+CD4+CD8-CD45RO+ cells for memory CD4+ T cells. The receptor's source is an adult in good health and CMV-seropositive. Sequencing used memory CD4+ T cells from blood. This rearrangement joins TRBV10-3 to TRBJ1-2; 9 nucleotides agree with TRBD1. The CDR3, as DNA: TGTGCCATCAGTCTCGGGACAGGGAATCTTTACACCTTC. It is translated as CAISLGTGNLYTF.